This TCR beta chain was recovered during a study of T cell responses to AZD1222 COVID-19 vaccine. TCRdb's table, derived via immunoSEQ multiplex PCR, lists solely in-frame clones and lacks some. This repertoire shows about 97,000 clones, about nine tenths found once; its top ten account for around 1.3%. The germline CDR1 and CDR2 sequences are LNHDA and SQIVND (reference sequence). V was shortened by 3 bases and J by 5 bases, with 19 bases between the two germline ends. The CDR3 runs 16 residues. Note on this clone: No antigen is known for it.

Study-level findings and limits: Nearly half of unique spike-specific TCRs reportedly avoided B.1.351 and B.1.1.7 mutated regions. Repertoire sampling occurred only after the peak T cell response. When two AZD1222 doses had been given, Spike-specific TCR breadth and depth rose. The number of AZD1222 recipients seropositive at baseline was only five to seven.

The J gene is TRBJ1-2, the V gene TRBV19; D not resolved. The sequences come from peripheral blood, collected on day 0 of AZD1222 vaccination. This clonotype originated in an adult in good health. The CDR3 sequence is CASSISPRLPRYGYTF. CDR3 nucleotide sequence: TGTGCCAGTAGTATTTCCCCGAGGTTACCTCGGTATGGCTACACCTTC.